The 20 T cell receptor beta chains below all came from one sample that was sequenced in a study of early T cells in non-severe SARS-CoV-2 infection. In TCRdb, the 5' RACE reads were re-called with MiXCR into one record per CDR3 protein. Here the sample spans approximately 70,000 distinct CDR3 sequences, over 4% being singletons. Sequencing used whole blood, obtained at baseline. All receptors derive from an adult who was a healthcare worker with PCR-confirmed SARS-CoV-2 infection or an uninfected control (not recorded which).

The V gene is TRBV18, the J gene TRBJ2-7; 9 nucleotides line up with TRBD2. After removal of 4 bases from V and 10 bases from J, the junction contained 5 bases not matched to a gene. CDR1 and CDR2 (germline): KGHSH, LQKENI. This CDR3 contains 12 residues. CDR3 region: CASSRTSEDQYF. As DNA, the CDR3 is TGTGCCAGCTCACGGACTAGCGAAGATCAGTACTTC.

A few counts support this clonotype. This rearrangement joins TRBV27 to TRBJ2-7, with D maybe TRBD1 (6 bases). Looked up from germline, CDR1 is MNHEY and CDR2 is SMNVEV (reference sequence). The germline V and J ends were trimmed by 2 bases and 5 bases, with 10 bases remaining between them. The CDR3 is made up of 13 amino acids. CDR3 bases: TGTGCCAGCAGTTTACAGGGGTTTAACGAGCAGTACTTC. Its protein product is CASSLQGFNEQYF.

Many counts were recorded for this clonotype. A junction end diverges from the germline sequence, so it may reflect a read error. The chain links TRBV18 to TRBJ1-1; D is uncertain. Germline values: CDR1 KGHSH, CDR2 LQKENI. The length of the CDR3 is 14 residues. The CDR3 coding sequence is TGTGCCAGCTTACCACAGTCGAAAGGTACTGAAGCTTTCTTT. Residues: CASLPQSKGTEAFF. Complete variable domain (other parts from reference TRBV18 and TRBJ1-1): NAGVMQNPRHLVRRRGQEARLRCSPMKGHSHVYWYRQLPEEGLKFMVYLQKENIIDESGMPKERFSAEFPKEGPSILRIQQVVRGDSAAYFCASLPQSKGTEAFFGQGTRLTVV.

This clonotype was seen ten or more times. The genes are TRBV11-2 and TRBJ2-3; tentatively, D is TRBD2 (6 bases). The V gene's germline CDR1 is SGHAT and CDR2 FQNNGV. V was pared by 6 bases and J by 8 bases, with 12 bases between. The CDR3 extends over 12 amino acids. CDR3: CASSGGTLTQYF. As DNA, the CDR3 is TGTGCCAGCAGTGGGGGGACCCTTACGCAGTATTTT.

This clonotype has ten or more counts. The CDR3 region is CASSPGQGETQYF. The CDR3 DNA follows: TGTGCCAGCAGCCCGGGACAGGGAGAGACCCAGTACTTC. The chain is built from TRBV7-9 and TRBJ2-5, with 9 bases fitting TRBD1. The CDR3 contains 13 residues. The ends lost 5 bases at V and 4 bases at J; junction bases unmatched: 2. CDR1 and CDR2 from the germline V gene are SEHNR and FQNEAQ (reference sequence).

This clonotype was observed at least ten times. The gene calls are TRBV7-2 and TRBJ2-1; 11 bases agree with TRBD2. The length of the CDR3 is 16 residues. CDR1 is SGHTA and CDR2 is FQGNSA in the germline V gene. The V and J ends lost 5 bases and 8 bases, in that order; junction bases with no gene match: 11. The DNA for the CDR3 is TGTGCCAGCAGCCACCAAGGGACTAGCGGATTAGATGAGCAGTTCTTC. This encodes CASSHQGTSGLDEQFF.

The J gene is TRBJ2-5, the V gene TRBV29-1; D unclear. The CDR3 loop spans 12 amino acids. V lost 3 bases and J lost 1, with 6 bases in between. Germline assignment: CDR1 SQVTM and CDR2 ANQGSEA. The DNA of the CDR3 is TGCAGCGTTGAGATAATCCAAGAGACCCAGTACTTC. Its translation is CSVEIIQETQYF.

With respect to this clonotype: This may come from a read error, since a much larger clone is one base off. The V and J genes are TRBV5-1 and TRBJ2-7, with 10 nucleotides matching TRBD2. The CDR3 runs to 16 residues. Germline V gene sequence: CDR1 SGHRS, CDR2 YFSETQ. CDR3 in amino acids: CASSLEGLAGVYGQYF. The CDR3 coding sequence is TGCGCCAGCAGCTTGGAAGGGCTAGCGGGAGTGTACGGGCAGTACTTC.

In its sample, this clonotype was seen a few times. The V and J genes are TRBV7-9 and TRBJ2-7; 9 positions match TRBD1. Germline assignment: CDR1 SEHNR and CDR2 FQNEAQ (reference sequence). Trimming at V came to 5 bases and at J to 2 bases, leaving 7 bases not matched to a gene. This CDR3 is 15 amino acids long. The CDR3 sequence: CASSRRTGDPYEQYF. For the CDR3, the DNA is TGTGCCAGCAGCCGACGGACAGGGGACCCCTACGAGCAGTACTTC. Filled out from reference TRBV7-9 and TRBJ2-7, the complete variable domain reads DTGVSQNPRHKITKRGQNVTFRCDPISEHNRLYWYRQTLGQGPEFLTYFQNEAQLEKSRLLSDRFSAERPKGSFSTLEIQRTEQGDSAMYLCASSRRTGDPYEQYFGPGTRLTVT.

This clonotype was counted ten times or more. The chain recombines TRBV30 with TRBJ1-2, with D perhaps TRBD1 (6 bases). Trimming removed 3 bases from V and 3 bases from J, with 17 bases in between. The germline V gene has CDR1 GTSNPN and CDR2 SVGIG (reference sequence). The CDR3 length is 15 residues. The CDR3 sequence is CAWRGTDRSYYGYTF. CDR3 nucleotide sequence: TGTGCCTGGAGGGGAACCGACAGGAGCTACTATGGCTACACCTTC.

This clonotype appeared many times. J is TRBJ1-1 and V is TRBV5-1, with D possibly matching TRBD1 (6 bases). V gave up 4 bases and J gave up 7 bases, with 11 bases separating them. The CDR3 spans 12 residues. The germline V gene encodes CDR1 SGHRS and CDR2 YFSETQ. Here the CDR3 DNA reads TGCGCCAGCAGCAGTTCAGGGGATGAAGCTTTCTTT. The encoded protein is CASSSSGDEAFF.

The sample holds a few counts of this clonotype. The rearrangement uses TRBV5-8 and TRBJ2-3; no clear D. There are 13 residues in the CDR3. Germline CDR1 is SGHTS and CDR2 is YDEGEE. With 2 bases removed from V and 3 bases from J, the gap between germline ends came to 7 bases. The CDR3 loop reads CASSLVRTDTQYF. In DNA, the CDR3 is TGTGCCAGCAGCTTAGTTAGGACAGATACGCAGTATTTT.

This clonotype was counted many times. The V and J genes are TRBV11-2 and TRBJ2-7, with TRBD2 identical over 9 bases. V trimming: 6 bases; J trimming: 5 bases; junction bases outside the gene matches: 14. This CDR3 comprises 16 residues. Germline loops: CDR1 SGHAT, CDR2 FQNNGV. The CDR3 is CASRPGAGGRVHEQYF. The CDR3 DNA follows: TGTGCCAGCAGACCGGGAGCGGGAGGAAGGGTCCACGAGCAGTACTTC. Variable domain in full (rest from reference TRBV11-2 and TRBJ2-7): EAGVAQSPRYKIIEKRQSVAFWCNPISGHATLYWYQQILGQGPKLLIQFQNNGVVDDSQLPKDRFSAERLKGVDSTLKIQPAKLEDSAVYLCASRPGAGGRVHEQYFGPGTRLTVT.

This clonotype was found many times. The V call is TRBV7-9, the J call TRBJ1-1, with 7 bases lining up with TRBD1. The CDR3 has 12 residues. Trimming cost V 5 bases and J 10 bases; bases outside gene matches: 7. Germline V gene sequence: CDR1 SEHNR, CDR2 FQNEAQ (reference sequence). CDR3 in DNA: TGTGCCAGCAGCCCGGACAGGATCGGAGCTTTCTTT. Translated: CASSPDRIGAFF. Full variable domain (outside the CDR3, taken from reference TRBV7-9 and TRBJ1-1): DTGVSQNPRHKITKRGQNVTFRCDPISEHNRLYWYRQTLGQGPEFLTYFQNEAQLEKSRLLSDRFSAERPKGSFSTLEIQRTEQGDSAMYLCASSPDRIGAFFGQGTRLTVV.

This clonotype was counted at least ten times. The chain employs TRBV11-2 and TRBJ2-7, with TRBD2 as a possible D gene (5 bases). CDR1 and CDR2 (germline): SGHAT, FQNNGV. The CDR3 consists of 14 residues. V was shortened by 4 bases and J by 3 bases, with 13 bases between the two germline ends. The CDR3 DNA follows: TGTGCCAGCAGCTCCCTCCGCGGAGGCTACGAGCAGTACTTC. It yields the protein CASSSLRGGYEQYF.

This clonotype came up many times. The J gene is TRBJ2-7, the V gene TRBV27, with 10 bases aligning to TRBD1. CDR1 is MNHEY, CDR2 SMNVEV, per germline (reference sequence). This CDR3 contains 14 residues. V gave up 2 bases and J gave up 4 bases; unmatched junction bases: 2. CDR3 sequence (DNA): TGTGCCAGCAGTTTAGGGGACAGGGGATACGAGCAGTACTTC. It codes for CASSLGDRGYEQYF.

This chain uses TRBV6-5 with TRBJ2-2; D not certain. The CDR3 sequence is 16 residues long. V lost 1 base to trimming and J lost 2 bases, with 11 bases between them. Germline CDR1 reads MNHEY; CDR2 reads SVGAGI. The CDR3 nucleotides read TGTGCCAGCAGTTACTACGCGGTCTCTAACACCGGGGAGCTGTTTTTT. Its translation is CASSYYAVSNTGELFF.

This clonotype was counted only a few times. The CDR3 is CASSFYNLAGASYNEQFF. The CDR3 DNA follows: TGTGCCAGCAGCTTCTATAACTTAGCGGGAGCTTCCTACAATGAGCAGTTCTTC. The J gene is TRBJ2-1, the V gene TRBV11-2; 9 bases match TRBD2. The CDR3 is made up of 18 amino acids. J lost 1 base, V lost 3 bases, and 10 bases had no gene match. Looked up from germline, CDR1 is SGHAT and CDR2 is FQNNGV.

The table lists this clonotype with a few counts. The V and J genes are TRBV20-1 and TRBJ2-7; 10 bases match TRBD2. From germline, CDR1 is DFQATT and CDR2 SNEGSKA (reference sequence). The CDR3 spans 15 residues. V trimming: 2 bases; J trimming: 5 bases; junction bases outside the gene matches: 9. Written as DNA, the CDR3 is TGCAGTGCTAGAACCGGACTAGCGGCCCTCCACGAGCAGTACTTC. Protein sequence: CSARTGLAALHEQYF.

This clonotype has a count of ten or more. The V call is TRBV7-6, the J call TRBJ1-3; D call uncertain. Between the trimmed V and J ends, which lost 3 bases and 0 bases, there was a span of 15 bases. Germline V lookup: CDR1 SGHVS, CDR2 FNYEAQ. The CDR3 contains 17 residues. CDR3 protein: CASSFSALPSSGNTIYF. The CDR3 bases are TGTGCCAGCAGCTTCTCGGCTTTACCTAGCTCTGGAAACACCATATATTTT. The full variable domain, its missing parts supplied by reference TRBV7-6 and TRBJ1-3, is GAGVSQSPRYKVTKRGQDVALRCDPISGHVSLYWYRQALGQGPEFLTYFNYEAQQDKSGLPNDRFSAERPEGSISTLTIQRTEQRDSAMYRCASSFSALPSSGNTIYFGEGSWLTVV.